The 20 T cell receptor beta chains presented below share a single source sample, sequenced in a study of blood T cell repertoires in COVID-19. Assay used: immunoSEQ multiplex PCR; TCRdb lists only in-frame clones, some missing. Of 370,000 or so clones listed, 81% are singletons. Source material: peripheral blood. The receptors were gathered from a human donor with acute or convalescent COVID-19. The donor label of this sample is uncertain.

V and J are TRBV7-8 and TRBJ1-1; weak D call: TRBD1 (6 bases). The ends were cut back, 3 bases at V and 1 base at J, with 18 bases in the middle. The germline V gene encodes CDR1 SGHVS and CDR2 FQNEAQ. This CDR3 region has 17 residues. CDR3 region: CASSFRGPGAANTEAFF. For the CDR3, the DNA is TGTGCCAGCAGCTTCAGGGGTCCGGGCGCGGCGAACACTGAAGCTTTCTTT.

The chain combines TRBV7-6 with TRBJ2-5; 11 bases are a match to TRBD2. CDR1 and CDR2 from the germline V gene are SGHVS and FNYEAQ. The CDR3 has 15 residues. After removal of 3 bases from V and 5 bases from J, the junction contained 5 bases not matched to a gene. The CDR3 region is CASSLASGGPETQYF. CDR3 nucleotides: TGTGCCAGCAGCTTGGCTAGCGGGGGGCCGGAGACCCAGTACTTC.

The gene calls are TRBV5-8 and TRBJ1-4, with D maybe TRBD1 (5 bases). Germline V CDR1 and CDR2: SGHTS, YDEGEE. The V end lost 0 bases, the J end lost 1 base, and 10 bases lay between the germline ends. The CDR3 has 16 amino acids. CDR3 nucleotides: TGTGCCAGCAGCTTGGGCAGGGTCGGAACTAATGAAAAACTGTTTTTT. Translating it yields CASSLGRVGTNEKLFF. The complete variable domain, with remaining parts taken from reference TRBV5-8 and TRBJ1-4, reads EAGVTQSPTHLIKTRGQQATLRCSPISGHTSVYWYQQALGLGLQFLLWYDEGEERNRGNFPPRFSGRQFPNYSSELNVNALELEDSALYLCASSLGRVGTNEKLFFGSGTQLSVL.

The J gene is TRBJ2-1, the V gene TRBV30; 9 nucleotides match TRBD2. Trimming took 8 bases from V and 5 from J; bases not matched to a gene: 7. CDR3 size: 13 residues. Germline CDR1 reads GTSNPN; CDR2 reads SVGIG (reference sequence). Written as DNA, the CDR3 is TGTGCCGAATGGGCGGGGGGGCACAATGAGCAGTTCTTC. This gives the protein CAEWAGGHNEQFF.

The chain combines TRBV5-5 with TRBJ1-2; 7 positions agree with TRBD1. Germline CDR1 reads SGHKS; CDR2 reads YYEKEE (reference sequence). J was trimmed by 0 bases and V by 0 bases; bases with no gene match: 5. This CDR3 is 16 amino acids long. In DNA form, the CDR3 reads TGTGCCAGCAGCTTGGCCCCAACAGGGGCTAACTATGGCTACACCTTC. Encoded protein: CASSLAPTGANYGYTF.

J is TRBJ2-1 and V is TRBV6-2 or TRBV6-3; D remains unclear. The CDR3 spans 13 residues. V was trimmed by 6 bases and J by 3 bases, leaving 9 bases between them. Germline CDR1 is MNHEY and CDR2 is SVGEGT. Here the CDR3 reads CASSQQIYNEQFF. The CDR3 coding sequence is TGTGCCAGCAGCCAACAAATCTACAATGAGCAGTTCTTC.

V usage is TRBV4-1 and J usage is TRBJ2-7; possible D gene TRBD2, 5 bases. Trimming removed 4 bases from V and 7 bases from J, with 20 bases in between. CDR3 size: 15 residues. Per the germline V gene, CDR1 is MGHRA and CDR2 is YSYEKL. The CDR3 loop reads CASSLEGSPFGEQYF. The CDR3 DNA sequence: TGCGCCAGCAGCCTAGAGGGCAGCCCCTTTGGGGAGCAGTACTTC.

The V gene is TRBV7-8, the J gene TRBJ1-5; D is perhaps TRBD1 (6 bases). V lost 1 base to trimming and J lost 2 bases, with 18 bases between them. The CDR3 is 18 amino acids. Germline values: CDR1 SGHVS, CDR2 FQNEAQ. The CDR3 sequence is CASSLVSTGGWGNQPQHF. In nucleotides, the CDR3 is TGTGCCAGCAGCTTAGTATCCACGGGGGGCTGGGGCAATCAGCCCCAGCATTTT.

This rearrangement joins TRBV6-5 to TRBJ2-7; 9 bases are shared with TRBD1. The CDR3 totals 15 residues. CDR1 is MNHEY, CDR2 SVGAGI, per germline. Losses at the gene ends were 5 bases for V and 5 bases for J; bases not matched to a gene: 10. The CDR3 DNA is TGTGCCAGCAGTCCGAAACAGGGGGCGGTCAACGAGCAGTACTTC. It specifies CASSPKQGAVNEQYF.

The rearrangement uses TRBV11-3 and TRBJ2-1; a weak D match, TRBD1 (5 bases). Trimming left V 2 bases short and J 9 bases short, with 11 bases between. CDR3 length equals 13 residues. Germline assignment: CDR1 SGHNT and CDR2 YENEEA. This CDR3 is CASSLRGGSEQFF. In DNA, the CDR3 is TGTGCCAGCAGCTTAAGGGGCGGTAGTGAGCAGTTCTTC.

This sequence joins TRBV19 and TRBJ2-3; 12 nucleotides match TRBD2. V lost 8 bases, J lost 6 bases, and 9 bases stayed unmatched. Germline V CDR1 and CDR2: LNHDA, SQIVND (reference sequence). The CDR3 has 15 amino acids. The chain's CDR3 is CASRPLAGGRDTQYF. For the CDR3, the DNA is TGTGCCAGTCGTCCCCTAGCGGGAGGGAGGGATACGCAGTATTTT.

There are a few counts of this clone. J is TRBJ2-2 and V is TRBV2, with a tentative D call TRBD2 (7 bases). Germline assignment: CDR1 SNHLY and CDR2 FYNNEI. The V end lost 1 base, the J end lost 7 bases, and 10 bases lay between the germline ends. This CDR3 is built from 14 residues. CDR3 amino acids: CASSEEGGLGELFF. The CDR3 bases are TGTGCCAGCAGTGAAGAGGGGGGGCTCGGGGAGCTGTTTTTT.

This clone was counted between two and nine times. The chain links TRBV18 to TRBJ1-6; no reliable D call. The ends were cut back, 1 base at V and 15 bases at J, with 10 bases in the middle. There are 12 residues in the CDR3. Per germline, CDR1 KGHSH and CDR2 LQKENI. CDR3 loop: CASSPRSDILHF. CDR3 nucleotide sequence: TGTGCCAGCTCACCACGATCAGATATCCTCCACTTT.

The V gene is TRBV5-1, the J gene TRBJ1-1; TRBD1 is a possible D gene (6 bases). The V end was cut by 4 bases, the J end by 6 bases, with 10 bases between. CDR3 length: 12 amino acids. Germline loops: CDR1 SGHRS, CDR2 YFSETQ. This CDR3 is CASSTPGAEAFF. CDR3 nucleotides: TGCGCCAGCAGCACACCAGGGGCTGAAGCTTTCTTT.

The chain links TRBV3-1 (or the pseudogene TRBV3-2) to TRBJ1-4, with D tentatively TRBD1 (5 bases). The CDR3 contains 14 residues. V lost 4 bases, J lost 8 bases, and 14 bases lay in between. Germline-derived CDR1 and CDR2 are LGHDT and YNNKEL (reference sequence). The CDR3 protein is CASSLRGRVEKLFF. CDR3 in DNA: TGTGCCAGCAGCCTAAGGGGCAGGGTCGAAAAACTGTTTTTT.

Only a few counts were recorded for this clone. This chain uses TRBV30 with TRBJ2-7; D might be TRBD2 (6 bases). The CDR3 is 15 amino acids. CDR1 is GTSNPN and CDR2 is SVGIG in the germline V gene (reference sequence). Trimming cost V 4 bases and J 2 bases, with 18 bases left between them. The CDR3 spells CAWKRLVGRAYEQYF. CDR3 nucleotides: TGTGCCTGGAAAAGACTAGTTGGTCGGGCCTACGAGCAGTACTTC.

The chain recombines TRBV12-5 with TRBJ1-5; D may be TRBD1 (6 bases). V was cut by 2 bases and J by 5 bases, with 10 bases left in between. This CDR3 spans 14 amino acids. In germline, CDR1 is LGHNT, CDR2 FRNRAP. In nucleotides, the CDR3 is TGTGCTAGTGGTTTGTGGAAGGGGGATCAGCCCCAGCATTTT. Encoded protein: CASGLWKGDQPQHF.

In its sample, this clone was seen a few times. This sequence joins TRBV18 and TRBJ1-3, with D possibly TRBD1 on 5 matching bases. The CDR3 is 17 residues long. Germline V gene data show CDR1 as KGHSH and CDR2 as LQKENI. The ends were cut back, 1 base at V and 0 bases at J, with 13 bases in the middle. The DNA for the CDR3 is TGTGCCAGCTCACCACAGCCGAACGGGGGCTCTGGAAACACCATATATTTT. It specifies CASSPQPNGGSGNTIYF.

The chain employs TRBV6-5 and TRBJ2-1; 9 positions match TRBD1. J gave up 10 bases and V 2 bases, and 6 bases lay outside the gene matches. This CDR3 spans 14 amino acids. The germline gives CDR1 MNHEY, CDR2 SVGAGI. CDR3 sequence: CASSYGTGKGEQFF. Here the CDR3 DNA reads TGTGCCAGCAGTTACGGGACAGGGAAAGGCGAGCAGTTCTTC.

The chain couples TRBV30 to TRBJ1-2; D not certain. The CDR3 length is 12 residues. V lost 0 bases to trimming and J lost 5 bases, with 7 bases between them. The germline V gene has CDR1 GTSNPN and CDR2 SVGIG (reference sequence). CDR3 sequence reads: CAWSVQPYGYTF. CDR3 DNA sequence: TGTGCCTGGAGTGTACAACCTTATGGCTACACCTTC.